Below, 9 T cell receptor beta chains from the same sample are listed, as sequenced in a study of neurological immune-mediated disorders (dated by TCRdb to the late 2010s). Libraries were made using 5' RACE. Sequencing was carried out with an Illumina HiSeq 2500. Through fastp at Q25 and MiXCR, TCRdb rebuilt clones from the public reads, retaining in-frame beta chains. Under each unique CDR3 protein, matching rows form one entry showing the most common genes and DNA. This sample lists tens of thousands of distinct CDR3 sequences; under 2.5% were detected once. Clones ranked in the top ten supply around 3% of the sample. The specimen sequenced was PBMCs. The receptors shown here come from a man aged 45 to 65 with multiple sclerosis.

This clonotype was counted at least ten times. The gene calls are TRBV5-1 and TRBJ2-3, with 8 bases matching TRBD2. Germline V gene data show CDR1 as SGHRS and CDR2 as YFSETQ. Trimming at V came to 2 bases and at J to 4 bases, leaving 12 bases not matched to a gene. CDR3 length: 17 amino acids. In DNA, the CDR3 is TGCGCCAGCAGCTTAGCGATGGCGGGGGGCCGCTCAGATACGCAGTATTTT. Its translation is CASSLAMAGGRSDTQYF. The entire variable domain, with the rest obtained from reference TRBV5-1 and TRBJ2-3, is as follows: KAGVTQTPRYLIKTRGQQVTLSCSPISGHRSVSWYQQTPGQGLQFLFEYFSETQRNKGNFPGRFSGRQFSNSRSEMNVSTLELGDSALYLCASSLAMAGGRSDTQYFGPGTRLTVL.

This clonotype was counted ten times or more. The genes are TRBV5-1 and TRBJ2-1; 8 nucleotides line up with TRBD2. Germline trimming cut 0 bases from V and 9 bases from J; bases unmatched to any gene: 8. This CDR3 has 15 amino acids. Per germline, CDR1 SGHRS and CDR2 YFSETQ. The CDR3 DNA follows: TGCGCCAGCAGCTTGGAAAGCGGGGGTATAGGTGAGCAGTTCTTC. Amino acid sequence: CASSLESGGIGEQFF.

This clonotype showed up many times. The chain joins TRBV3-1 to TRBJ2-3; 10 bases match TRBD1. The germline V gene has CDR1 LGHDT and CDR2 YNNKEL (reference sequence). The CDR3 spans 13 residues. Trimming cost V 10 bases and J 4 bases; bases outside gene matches: 5. CDR3 sequence (DNA): TGTGCCATCGGGACAGGGGAGTCAGATACGCAGTATTTT. Amino acid sequence: CAIGTGESDTQYF.

This clonotype was counted many times. The gene calls are TRBV29-1 and TRBJ2-7; either TRBD1 or TRBD2 may fit D (6 bases each). V lost 7 bases and J 0 bases, leaving 13 bases between the germline ends. Germline loops: CDR1 SQVTM, CDR2 ANQGSEA. The CDR3 runs to 13 residues. CDR3 sequence reads: CSALSGASYEQYF. In DNA, the CDR3 is TGCAGCGCCCTATCGGGGGCCTCCTACGAGCAGTACTTC.

This clonotype was detected ten times or more. The chain is built from TRBV7-2 and TRBJ2-3, with TRBD1 identical over 10 bases. Germline V CDR1 and CDR2: SGHTA, FQGNSA. The junction had 5 bases not matched to a gene; V was cut back by 1 base and J by 1 base. The length of the CDR3 is 17 residues. As DNA, the CDR3 is TGTGCCAGCAGCTTAGAGGGTGGGACAGGGGGCACAGATACGCAGTATTTT. The encoded protein is CASSLEGGTGGTDTQYF.

This clonotype was detected ten times or more. The rearrangement links TRBV20-1 to TRBJ2-5, with 13 bases aligning to TRBD2. The CDR3 extends over 18 amino acids. Trimming removed 5 bases from V and 2 bases from J; junction bases left unmatched: 14. CDR1 and CDR2 from the germline V gene are DFQATT and SNEGSKA (reference sequence). The CDR3 here is CSAFRLAGGLRGQETQYF. The CDR3 DNA reads as TGCAGTGCTTTCCGACTAGCGGGGGGCCTAAGGGGACAAGAGACCCAGTACTTC.

As for this clonotype: The junction does not match germline at one end; this may be a read error. The V and J genes are TRBV5-5 and TRBJ2-4, with D perhaps assigned TRBD1 or TRBD2 (6 bases each). The CDR3 totals 15 residues. In germline, CDR1 is SGHKS, CDR2 YYEKEE (reference sequence). The CDR3 DNA reads TGTGCCAGCAGCTCTCGGGCTGGCCCGGGGGACATTCAGTGCTTC. It is translated as CASSSRAGPGDIQCF.

This clonotype showed up many times. The chain couples TRBV5-5 to TRBJ1-3, with D possibly matching TRBD1 (6 bases). Between the trimmed V and J ends, which lost 2 bases and 3 bases, there was a span of 9 bases. Germline CDR1 is SGHKS and CDR2 is YYEKEE (reference sequence). CDR3 length: 14 amino acids. The CDR3 nucleotides read TGTGCCAGCAGCTTAACAGGGAGTGGAAACACCATATATTTT. Amino acid sequence: CASSLTGSGNTIYF.

The table lists this clonotype with many counts. This chain joins TRBV12-3 or TRBV12-4 and TRBJ2-1, with 8 nucleotides matching TRBD1. The CDR3 covers 14 residues. V shed 8 bases and J 5 bases; nucleotides not matched to a gene: 8. CDR3 region: CASFKDRANNEQFF. Written as DNA, the CDR3 is TGTGCCAGCTTTAAGGACAGGGCGAACAATGAGCAGTTCTTC.